The 22 T cell receptor beta chains listed next were all sequenced from one sample in a study of blood T cell repertoires in COVID-19. Sequencing was performed with immunoSEQ multiplex PCR; in TCRdb, only in-frame clones are kept and a portion is missing. The top ten clones hold roughly 9.4% of a sample with about 110,000 clones, roughly 76% of them seen once. What was sequenced was peripheral blood. The source is a woman between 70 and 85 years old with acute or convalescent COVID-19.

The sample holds one count of this clone. The rearrangement uses TRBV5-1 and TRBJ2-5, with D hard to call. Germline CDR1 and CDR2: SGHRS and YFSETQ. V lost 4 bases to trimming and J lost 3 bases, with 10 bases between them. CDR3 size: 13 residues. The CDR3: CASSLWAEETQYF. The DNA of the CDR3 is TGCGCCAGCAGCCTATGGGCCGAAGAGACCCAGTACTTC.

V usage is TRBV19 and J usage is TRBJ1-1, with 10 bases lining up with TRBD1. This CDR3 spans 14 amino acids. V lost 6 bases, J lost 3 bases, and 4 bases stayed unmatched. Germline V gene data show CDR1 as LNHDA and CDR2 as SQIVND (reference sequence). The CDR3 region has the DNA TGTGCCAGTAGAAGGGACAGGGGTTACACTGAAGCTTTCTTT. Protein sequence: CASRRDRGYTEAFF.

The V call is TRBV11-1, the J call TRBJ2-7, with TRBD2 matching over 11 bases. The germline gives CDR1 SGHAT, CDR2 FQDESV (reference sequence). The CDR3 spans 15 residues. The ends lost 5 bases at V and 5 bases at J; junction bases unmatched: 8. This CDR3 reads CASSQIAGGLNEQYF. Written as DNA, the CDR3 is TGTGCCAGCAGCCAAATAGCGGGAGGGCTTAACGAGCAGTACTTC.

This clone was picked up one time. The chain links TRBV19 to TRBJ1-1; 8 bases line up with TRBD1. J gave up 2 bases and V 5 bases, and 10 bases lay outside the gene matches. Per germline, CDR1 LNHDA and CDR2 SQIVND (reference sequence). This CDR3 has 16 amino acids. DNA for the CDR3: TGTGCCAGTAGTGCGCTATTCCAGGGGGCTAACACTGAAGCTTTCTTT. Amino acid sequence: CASSALFQGANTEAFF.

The CDR3 reads CASSQGLGGYEQYF. Here the CDR3 DNA reads TGCGCCAGCAGCCAAGGCTTAGGGGGCTACGAGCAGTACTTC. The gene calls are TRBV4-3 and TRBJ2-7; weak D call: TRBD1 (6 bases). Trimming removed 1 base at V and 3 bases at J, with 10 bases between. The germline gives CDR1 LGHNA, CDR2 YSLEER. The CDR3 runs to 14 residues.

The rearrangement uses TRBV6-5 and TRBJ1-2, with D perhaps TRBD1 (6 bases). V was trimmed by 6 bases and J by 2 bases, leaving 10 bases between them. Germline values: CDR1 MNHEY, CDR2 SVGAGI. CDR3 length equals 13 residues. CDR3 DNA sequence: TGTGCCAGCAGCACCGGACAGAACTATGGCTACACCTTC. It encodes CASSTGQNYGYTF.

The V call is TRBV29-1, the J call TRBJ2-2; the match to TRBD1 covers 7 bases. Trimming at V came to 4 bases and at J to 0 bases, leaving 8 bases not matched to a gene. Germline values: CDR1 SQVTM, CDR2 ANQGSEA. The CDR3 extends over 16 amino acids. CDR3 sequence (DNA): TGCAGCGTTGGGGGTTGGCAGGGGGCGAACACCGGGGAGCTGTTTTTT. Encoded protein: CSVGGWQGANTGELFF.

The CDR3 sequence: CASSLTGGLVGEQFF. DNA for the CDR3: TGTGCCAGCAGCTTAACGGGGGGGCTAGTAGGTGAGCAGTTCTTC. The chain combines TRBV11-2 with TRBJ2-1, with TRBD2 matching 8 bases. V lost 2 bases, J lost 9 bases, and 9 bases stayed unmatched. The CDR3 is 15 residues long. The germline gives CDR1 SGHAT, CDR2 FQNNGV.

The chain couples TRBV7-6 to TRBJ2-2; TRBD1 matches at 9 bases. Germline V gene lookup returns CDR1 SGHVS and CDR2 FNYEAQ. The CDR3 spans 16 residues. After removal of 5 bases from V and 4 bases from J, the junction contained 8 bases not matched to a gene. The chain's CDR3 is CASSPFRQGGTGELFF. The CDR3 coding sequence is TGTGCCAGCAGCCCTTTCCGACAGGGGGGCACCGGGGAGCTGTTTTTT.

This chain uses TRBV13 with TRBJ1-6; TRBD1 might be the D (5 bases). The V end lost 0 bases, the J end lost 0 bases, and 12 bases lay between the germline ends. The CDR3 is made up of 18 amino acids. Germline lookup yields CDR1 PRHDT and CDR2 FYEKMQ (reference sequence). The CDR3 DNA reads TGTGCCAGCAGCTTAGGCGGACAACCGAGCTCCTATAATTCACCCCTCCACTTT. The encoded protein is CASSLGGQPSSYNSPLHF.

This clone was recorded only once. The V gene is TRBV29-1, the J gene TRBJ2-2, with 11 bases identical to TRBD1. Germline V CDR1 and CDR2: SQVTM, ANQGSEA. The CDR3 sequence is 14 residues long. After removal of 6 bases from V and 3 bases from J, the junction contained 3 bases not matched to a gene. The CDR3 is CSVGQGGDTGELFF. CDR3 sequence (DNA): TGCAGCGTGGGACAGGGGGGCGACACCGGGGAGCTGTTTTTT.

The rearrangement links TRBV7-2 to TRBJ2-2; 8 bases agree with TRBD1. Looked up from germline, CDR1 is SGHTA and CDR2 is FQGNSA. The CDR3 consists of 15 residues. V lost 7 bases to trimming and J lost 4 bases; unmatched junction nucleotides: 8. Here the CDR3 reads CASTKDRASTGELFF. For the CDR3, the DNA is TGTGCCAGCACCAAGGACAGGGCGAGCACCGGGGAGCTGTTTTTT.

Points on this clone: The sample contains more than one DNA sequence encoding this CDR3. The chain employs TRBV19 and TRBJ1-1; D is possibly TRBD1 (6 bases). V gave up 4 bases and J gave up 2 bases, with 8 bases separating them. CDR1 and CDR2 from the germline V gene are LNHDA and SQIVND (reference sequence). The CDR3 covers 13 residues. DNA of the CDR3: TGTGCCAGTAGTACGACAGGTAACACTGAAGCTTTCTTT. It yields the protein CASSTTGNTEAFF.

The gene calls are TRBV5-5 and TRBJ2-7; 7 bases agree with TRBD1. Germline assignment: CDR1 SGHKS and CDR2 YYEKEE (reference sequence). After removal of 0 bases from V and 3 bases from J, the junction contained 6 bases not matched to a gene. The CDR3 length is 15 residues. In DNA, the CDR3 is TGTGCCAGCAGCTTGGAGGGGGCTGAGATCTACGAGCAGTACTTC. It specifies CASSLEGAEIYEQYF.

The chain couples TRBV23-1 to TRBJ2-5; D uncertain. TRBV23-1 is flagged as an ORF with uncertain function. The CDR3 spans 17 residues. V lost 0 bases and J lost 5, with 19 bases in between. The CDR3 sequence: CASSQSLPPQVEETQYF. The CDR3 region has the DNA TGCGCCAGCAGTCAATCGCTCCCACCTCAAGTTGAGGAGACCCAGTACTTC.

This clone turned up a few times. V and J are TRBV30 and TRBJ1-2; a weak D match, TRBD1 (5 bases). Germline-derived CDR1 and CDR2 are GTSNPN and SVGIG (reference sequence). The CDR3 is made up of 16 amino acids. Between the trimmed V and J ends, which lost 0 bases and 8 bases, there was a span of 22 bases. In nucleotides, the CDR3 is TGTGCCTGGAGTGTAAATTGGGGCAAGGGTACGTGGGGCTACACCTTC. This codes for CAWSVNWGKGTWGYTF.

This chain connects TRBV7-9 to TRBJ2-5, with 13 bases lining up with TRBD2. J gave up 10 bases and V 5 bases, and 7 bases lay outside the gene matches. The CDR3 has 14 amino acids. Germline V gene lookup returns CDR1 SEHNR and CDR2 FQNEAQ (reference sequence). CDR3 DNA: TGTGCCAGCAGCCCCTCGGGACTAGCGGGGAACCAGTACTTC. Its translation is CASSPSGLAGNQYF.

V usage is TRBV19 and J usage is TRBJ2-7, with 9 bases lining up with TRBD2. Trimming at V came to 3 bases and at J to 2 bases, leaving 5 bases not matched to a gene. The CDR3 is made up of 15 amino acids. Germline loops: CDR1 LNHDA, CDR2 SQIVND (reference sequence). The CDR3 sequence: CASSMSAGGTYEQYF. CDR3 nucleotide sequence: TGTGCCAGTAGTATGTCAGCGGGAGGAACCTACGAGCAGTACTTC.

This rearrangement joins TRBV18 to TRBJ1-1; D is uncertain. Deletions cut 3 bases from V and 1 base from J, with 9 bases between. This CDR3 spans 14 amino acids. Germline V gene lookup returns CDR1 KGHSH and CDR2 LQKENI. The CDR3 DNA reads TGTGCCAGCTCACCGGCCCAGCGGAACACTGAAGCTTTCTTT. This codes for CASSPAQRNTEAFF.

The chain joins TRBV19 to TRBJ2-5, with 7 bases aligning to TRBD1. CDR1 is LNHDA and CDR2 is SQIVND in the germline V gene (reference sequence). This CDR3 spans 15 amino acids. V trimming: 5 bases; J trimming: 1 base; junction bases outside the gene matches: 7. The CDR3 DNA reads TGTGCCAGTAGTCCAAGGGCAGGGGGCCAAGAGACCCAGTACTTC. It codes for CASSPRAGGQETQYF.

This rearrangement joins TRBV9 to TRBJ2-1, with D maybe TRBD1 (6 bases). The CDR3 is made up of 16 amino acids. V was cut by 5 bases and J by 4 bases, with 19 bases left in between. Germline V gene sequence: CDR1 SGDLS, CDR2 YYNGEE. The CDR3 region is CASSVRGLPAYNEQFF. CDR3 DNA: TGTGCCAGCAGTGTCAGGGGCCTCCCTGCATACAATGAGCAGTTCTTC. The entire variable domain, with the rest obtained from reference TRBV9 and TRBJ2-1, is as follows: DSGVTQTPKHLITATGQRVTLRCSPRSGDLSVYWYQQSLDQGLQFLIQYYNGEERAKGNILERFSAQQFPDLHSELNLSSLELGDSALYFCASSVRGLPAYNEQFFGPGTRLTVL.

This clone was seen ten or more times. The CDR3 DNA reads as TGTGCCAGTGCCCGACAGGGGGAAGCTTTCTTT. Translating gives CASARQGEAFF. This sequence joins TRBV6-5 and TRBJ1-1; 8 nucleotides match TRBD1. The CDR3 totals 11 residues. With V trimmed by 9 bases and J by 8 bases, 5 bases remained unmatched. From germline, CDR1 is MNHEY and CDR2 SVGAGI.